This T cell receptor (beta chain) was retrieved from a study of blood T cells in healthy people across ages. Whole-study results and caveats: Both higher diversity and more naive CD4+ cells marked long-lived donors when set against aged donors.

Comment on this clonotype: The antigen remains undetermined.

Every participating donor contributed about 10 milliliters of peripheral blood through a draw. The use of a sample-barcoded 5' primer and a J-beta primer mix characterized a second PCR of about 7 to 12 cycles. Every sample returned 3 million or more CDR3-containing paired-end reads. TCRdb independently ran MiXCR on the 5' RACE reads; one entry per CDR3 protein. The table lists about 1.6 million distinct CDR3 sequences, 34% of them singletons, with 11% in the top ten. CDR3 length equals 14 residues. Per the germline V gene, CDR1 is SGHTA and CDR2 is FQGTGA. Trimming took off 3 bases at V and 12 bases at J, with 18 bases between the two ends.

The chain couples TRBV7-3 to TRBJ2-1; D possibly uses TRBD1 or TRBD2 (6 bases each). This receptor was obtained from a woman in her 30s in good health. Source material: blood. The CDR3 region is CASSFARDMGRQFF. The CDR3 bases are TGTGCCAGCAGCTTCGCGCGGGACATGGGGAGGCAGTTCTTC.